These 15 T cell receptor beta chains were all obtained from the same sample, sequenced in a study of cytomegalovirus exposure and HLA in healthy donors. A multiplex PCR was run with 60 Vbeta primers and 13 Jbeta primers. Only in-frame clones appear in the TCRdb table, and some are missing; sequencing was by immunoSEQ multiplex PCR. The sample includes tens of thousands of clones, 68% of them seen just once. The specimen was PBMCs. The source is a man aged 40-50 years in good health and CMV-seronegative.

This clone appeared a few times. V usage is TRBV6-1 and J usage is TRBJ1-1; 7 bases agree with TRBD1. Looked up from germline, CDR1 is MNHNS and CDR2 is SASEGT. This CDR3 contains 14 residues. The ends lost 4 bases at V and 1 base at J; junction bases unmatched: 3. CDR3 amino acids: CASSGGTANTEAFF. In nucleotides, the CDR3 is TGTGCCAGCAGTGGGGGGACAGCGAACACTGAAGCTTTCTTT.

The CDR3 nucleotides read TGTGCCAGCAGCTTAGCCGCGACAGGGAGTGAGCAGTACTTC. It codes for CASSLAATGSEQYF. V gene TRBV11-2 combines with J gene TRBJ2-7, with 7 bases that match TRBD1. CDR1 is SGHAT, CDR2 FQNNGV, per germline. This CDR3 contains 14 residues. Trimming removed 1 base from V and 7 bases from J; junction bases left unmatched: 7.

This clone was observed once. The chain employs TRBV29-1 and TRBJ2-3; 9 nucleotides agree with TRBD2. Looked up from germline, CDR1 is SQVTM and CDR2 is ANQGSEA. The length of the CDR3 is 15 residues. V trimming: 3 bases; J trimming: 5 bases; junction bases outside the gene matches: 9. CDR3 sequence (DNA): TGCAGCGTTGACTTGATAGCGGGGGTTGAAGATACGCAGTATTTT. It is translated as CSVDLIAGVEDTQYF.

The genes are TRBV28 and TRBJ1-1; 10 nucleotides agree with TRBD1. This CDR3 is 14 amino acids long. Germline loops: CDR1 MDHEN, CDR2 SYDVKM. The V gene end was trimmed by 6 bases and the J gene end by 4 bases; junction bases not matched to a gene: 5. In DNA form, the CDR3 reads TGTGCCAGCAGAGTCCGGGACAGGGGCACTGAAGCTTTCTTT. It yields the protein CASRVRDRGTEAFF.

The chain links TRBV19 to TRBJ1-5; D remains unclear. Looked up from germline, CDR1 is LNHDA and CDR2 is SQIVND (reference sequence). V shed 3 bases and J shed 2 bases, with 5 bases lying between them. The CDR3 totals 13 residues. CDR3 DNA sequence: TGTGCCAGTAGTATTCCTGGCAATCAGCCCCAGCATTTT. Protein product: CASSIPGNQPQHF. The full variable domain, its missing parts supplied by reference TRBV19 and TRBJ1-5, is DGGITQSPKYLFRKEGQNVTLSCEQNLNHDAMYWYRQDPGQGLRLIYYSQIVNDFQKGDIAEGYSVSREKKESFPLTVTSAQKNPTAFYLCASSIPGNQPQHFGDGTRLSIL.

J is TRBJ2-3 and V is TRBV9, with 13 nucleotides matching TRBD2. Losses at the gene ends were 3 bases for V and 3 bases for J; bases not matched to a gene: 1. CDR3 length equals 15 residues. Germline V gene data show CDR1 as SGDLS and CDR2 as YYNGEE. CDR3 protein: CASSETSGGTDTQYF. Here the CDR3 DNA reads TGTGCCAGCAGCGAGACTAGCGGGGGGACAGATACGCAGTATTTT. Filled out from reference TRBV9 and TRBJ2-3, the complete variable domain reads DSGVTQTPKHLITATGQRVTLRCSPRSGDLSVYWYQQSLDQGLQFLIQYYNGEERAKGNILERFSAQQFPDLHSELNLSSLELGDSALYFCASSETSGGTDTQYFGPGTRLTVL.

This sequence joins TRBV29-1 and TRBJ2-5; perhaps TRBD2 as D (6 bases). Trimming removed 2 bases at V and 7 bases at J, with 14 bases between. The CDR3 has 13 amino acids. Germline V gene sequence: CDR1 SQVTM, CDR2 ANQGSEA. The CDR3: CSVERVGRGTQYF. As DNA, the CDR3 is TGCAGCGTTGAAAGGGTGGGGCGGGGGACCCAGTACTTC.

The chain joins TRBV29-1 to TRBJ2-1; 8 bases match TRBD1. CDR1 and CDR2 from the germline V gene are SQVTM and ANQGSEA. The ends lost 6 bases at V and 3 bases at J; junction bases unmatched: 4. CDR3 length: 13 residues. The CDR3 coding sequence is TGCAGCGTCCTCAGGGGGCACTACAATGAGCAGTTCTTC. Translated: CSVLRGHYNEQFF.

This chain links TRBV5-4 with TRBJ2-5; D remains unclear. The V gene lost 0 bases and the J gene lost 0 bases, with 6 bases spanning the gap. Germline-derived CDR1 and CDR2 are SGHNT and YYREEE (reference sequence). CDR3 size: 14 residues. DNA for the CDR3: TGTGCCAGCAGCTTGGTACTGAACCAAGAGACCCAGTACTTC. It encodes CASSLVLNQETQYF.

This sequence joins TRBV6-5 and TRBJ2-7; D is unresolved. The CDR3 has 14 residues. Germline V gives CDR1 MNHEY, CDR2 SVGAGI. The V gene lost 0 bases and the J gene lost 2 bases, with 8 bases spanning the gap. CDR3 region: CASSYSFPAYEQYF. The CDR3 DNA is TGTGCCAGCAGTTACTCGTTCCCAGCCTACGAGCAGTACTTC.

The chain combines TRBV7-2 with TRBJ1-3; 9 bases align to TRBD1. In germline, CDR1 is SGHTA, CDR2 FQGNSA. V dropped 5 bases and J dropped 4; count of bases not matched to a gene: 6. This CDR3 has 15 amino acids. Here the CDR3 DNA reads TGTGCCAGCAGCCCGGCCGGGACAGGGGGAAACACCATATATTTT. It codes for CASSPAGTGGNTIYF.

The rearrangement uses TRBV13 and TRBJ2-7; weak D call: TRBD1 (6 bases). The V gene's germline CDR1 is PRHDT and CDR2 FYEKMQ (reference sequence). V was clipped by 1 base and J by 0 bases, with 10 bases between them. The CDR3 consists of 15 residues. CDR3 sequence (DNA): TGTGCCAGCAGCTTAGTGGGGGCCAGCTCCTACGAGCAGTACTTC. Translating gives CASSLVGASSYEQYF. Full variable domain (outside the CDR3, taken from reference TRBV13 and TRBJ2-7): AAGVIQSPRHLIKEKRETATLKCYPIPRHDTVYWYQQGPGQDPQFLISFYEKMQSDKGSIPDRFSAQQFSDYHSELNMSSLELGDSALYFCASSLVGASSYEQYFGPGTRLTVT.

The genes are TRBV13 and TRBJ1-1; D unclear. The V gene lost 0 bases and the J gene lost 4 bases, with 12 bases spanning the gap. Germline CDR1 is PRHDT and CDR2 is FYEKMQ (reference sequence). The CDR3 extends over 15 amino acids. The CDR3 loop reads CASSLGTLESTEAFF. The CDR3 DNA reads as TGTGCCAGCAGCTTAGGGACCCTAGAGAGCACTGAAGCTTTCTTT.

V and J are TRBV6-6 and TRBJ1-2, with 9 bases that match TRBD1. This CDR3 spans 14 amino acids. Germline values: CDR1 MNHNY, CDR2 SVGAGI (reference sequence). V lost 7 bases and J lost 7; bases outside the gene matches: 10. The CDR3 coding sequence is TGTGCCAGCATCGGGACAGGGATAAGCAGTGGCTACACCTTC. This translates into CASIGTGISSGYTF.

This clone was counted between two and nine times. The V call is TRBV7-2, the J call TRBJ2-7; 7 nucleotides match TRBD2. In germline, CDR1 is SGHTA, CDR2 FQGNSA. Germline trimming cut 8 bases from V and 2 bases from J; bases unmatched to any gene: 12. The CDR3 runs 15 residues. CDR3 bases: TGTGCCAGCTCAACTGGGGGGGGGAGAACCTACGAGCAGTACTTC. It specifies CASSTGGGRTYEQYF. The variable domain in full, completed from reference TRBV7-2 and TRBJ2-7, reads GAGVSQSPSNKVTEKGKDVELRCDPISGHTALYWYRQSLGQGLEFLIYFQGNSAPDKSGLPSDRFSAERTGGSVSTLTIQRTQQEDSAVYLCASSTGGGRTYEQYFGPGTRLTVT.